The rows below give T cell receptor beta chains drawn from one sample of a study of shared T cell receptors in the human thymus. The method was immunoSEQ multiplex PCR; TCRdb's version includes in-frame clones alone and lacks a portion of them. This sample has roughly 660,000 clones, with roughly 90% found just once. The same specimen was also included in a second study, on human thymus T cells.

Sequencing input: thymocytes. The receptors stem from a boy younger than two with a congenital heart defect. Both conserved end residues are part of each CDR3. Each record gives: CDR3 DNA, CDR3 protein, D gene, clone size, V gene, J gene. A D gene is named only where the DNA matches it firmly. Part of the rows lack a size; the others show once, few, many or a class for expanded clones.

DNA: TGTGCCTGGAGTACCCGGGACAGGGGGCTCCAGCAGCCCCAGCATTTT
CDR3: CAWSTRDRGLQQPQHF
D: TRBD1
size: NA
V: TRBV30
J: TRBJ1-5

DNA: TGTGCCAGCAGCTTAACGGGAGGGCCTGAGCATGAGCAGTTCTTC
CDR3: CASSLTGGPEHEQFF
D: TRBD2
size: NA
V: TRBV7-6
J: TRBJ2-1

DNA: TGTGCCACCAGCAGGGACAGCCAAAACTATGGCTACACCTTC
CDR3: CATSRDSQNYGYTF
D: NA
size: NA
V: TRBV15
J: TRBJ1-2

DNA: TGTGCCAGCAGCTTAGTTGCCCCGGACAGTAAGACGGCCCAGTACTTC
CDR3: CASSLVAPDSKTAQYF
D: NA
size: NA
V: TRBV7-6
J: TRBJ2-5

DNA: TGTGCCACCAGCAGTATCGACAGGGGCAAGAACAATGAGCAGTTCTTC
CDR3: CATSSIDRGKNNEQFF
D: TRBD1
size: NA
V: TRBV15
J: TRBJ2-1

DNA: TGCGCCAGCAGCTTTACAGGGGGCTCGTGGATCACTGAAGCTTTCTTT
CDR3: CASSFTGGSWITEAFF
D: TRBD1
size: NA
V: TRBV5-1
J: TRBJ1-1

DNA: TGTGCCAGCAGCCGGGGACAGCACAATCAGCCCCAGCATTTT
CDR3: CASSRGQHNQPQHF
D: TRBD1
size: NA
V: TRBV5-6
J: TRBJ1-5

DNA: TGTGCCAGCAGCTTAGCAGCGGCCTCACCCCCGAACACCGGGGAGCTGTTTTTT
CDR3: CASSLAAASPPNTGELFF
D: NA
size: NA
V: TRBV13
J: TRBJ2-2

DNA: TGTGCCAGCAGTGAGGGACAGGGGCGCAATCAGCCCCAGCATTTT
CDR3: CASSEGQGRNQPQHF
D: TRBD1
size: NA
V: TRBV6-1
J: TRBJ1-5

DNA: TGTGCCAGCAGCCCCCCGGACTACTTATCAAGCTCCTACAATGAGCAGTTCTTC
CDR3: CASSPPDYLSSSYNEQFF
D: NA
size: NA
V: TRBV9
J: TRBJ2-1

DNA: TGTGCCACCACCGGTCGCAGGCCCCGAAACGCTGGAAACACCATATATTTT
CDR3: CATTGRRPRNAGNTIYF
D: NA
size: NA
V: TRBV28
J: TRBJ1-3

DNA: TGTGCCAGCAGGGGTAGCGGGAGGGGACCCTACAATGAGCAGTTCTTC
CDR3: CASRGSGRGPYNEQFF
D: TRBD2
size: NA
V: TRBV13
J: TRBJ2-1

DNA: TGTGCCAGCAGTTACGGGACAGGGGACACTGAAGCTTTCTTT
CDR3: CASSYGTGDTEAFF
D: TRBD1
size: NA
V: TRBV6-5
J: TRBJ1-1

DNA: TGTGCCAGCAGCGGTAGTTCCCACCCGGGGCTAGCGGCTGGCTACGAGCAGTACTTC
CDR3: CASSGSSHPGLAAGYEQYF
D: TRBD2
size: NA
V: TRBV9
J: TRBJ2-7

DNA: TGTGCCAGCAGCTTAGGGATACTAGCGGGCCTAAACACAGATACGCAGTATTTT
CDR3: CASSLGILAGLNTDTQYF
D: TRBD2
size: NA
V: TRBV11-3
J: TRBJ2-3

DNA: TGTGCCAGCAGTGAAGGGGAGACAGGGCTCTATGGCTACACCTTC
CDR3: CASSEGETGLYGYTF
D: TRBD1
size: NA
V: TRBV2
J: TRBJ1-2

DNA: TGTGTATCAGGGGGGCAAGGGGGCTACACCTTC
CDR3: CVSGGQGGYTF
D: TRBD1
size: NA
V: TRBV19
J: TRBJ1-2

DNA: TGTGCCAGCAAACGGGACAGGGGCACCTATGGCTACACCTTC
CDR3: CASKRDRGTYGYTF
D: TRBD1
size: NA
V: TRBV6-1
J: TRBJ1-2

DNA: TGCGCCACCGGCTACGAGCAGTACTTC
CDR3: CATGYEQYF
D: NA
size: NA
V: TRBV10-2
J: TRBJ2-7

DNA: TGCGCCAGCACGCGGCGGGACAGTCAGAACACCGGGGAGCTGTTTTTT
CDR3: CASTRRDSQNTGELFF
D: NA
size: NA
V: TRBV5-1
J: TRBJ2-2

DNA: TGTGCCAGCAGCCCCTTTGCCCCGGACACTGAAGCTTTCTTT
CDR3: CASSPFAPDTEAFF
D: NA
size: NA
V: TRBV9
J: TRBJ1-1

DNA: TGTGCCAGCAGCCCCGATGGACAGAGCTATGGCTACACCTTC
CDR3: CASSPDGQSYGYTF
D: NA
size: NA
V: TRBV9
J: TRBJ1-2

DNA: TGTGCCTGCCCAAGACAGGCCGGCCACAATGAGCAGTTCTTC
CDR3: CACPRQAGHNEQFF
D: NA
size: NA
V: TRBV30
J: TRBJ2-1

DNA: TGCAGCGTTCCTAGCGGAAGCACAGATACGCAGTATTTT
CDR3: CSVPSGSTDTQYF
D: TRBD2
size: NA
V: TRBV29-1
J: TRBJ2-3

DNA: TGTGCCAGCAGCCCCCCCTCTTCAGGGGGCGTCCACTTCACTGAAGCTTTCTTT
CDR3: CASSPPSSGGVHFTEAFF
D: TRBD1
size: once
V: TRBV11-2
J: TRBJ1-1

DNA: TGTGCCAGCAGCTCCAAGGAGGGAGATACGCAGTATTTT
CDR3: CASSSKEGDTQYF
D: NA
size: NA
V: TRBV11-2
J: TRBJ2-3

DNA: TGTGCCACCAGCAGAGCTGGTCCGGGGGAGACCCAGTACTTC
CDR3: CATSRAGPGETQYF
D: NA
size: few
V: TRBV15
J: TRBJ2-5

DNA: TGTGCCAGTAGTCCTCAGGGGGGCGTTCAGCCCCAGCATTTT
CDR3: CASSPQGGVQPQHF
D: TRBD1
size: NA
V: TRBV19
J: TRBJ1-5

DNA: TGTGCCAGCAGTAAAAGGACTAGCGGGAGTCTTCACCAAGAGACCCAGTACTTC
CDR3: CASSKRTSGSLHQETQYF
D: TRBD2
size: NA
V: TRBV28
J: TRBJ2-5

DNA: TGTGCCAGCAGCTCCCAGGGGACGGCCTTTGGCTACACCTTC
CDR3: CASSSQGTAFGYTF
D: NA
size: NA
V: TRBV11-1
J: TRBJ1-2

DNA: TGCGCCAGCAGTCCCGGGACAGCTTCCTACGAGCAGTACTTC
CDR3: CASSPGTASYEQYF
D: TRBD1
size: NA
V: TRBV4-1
J: TRBJ2-7

DNA: TGTGCCAGCAGTTTACGGCGGGAGAAAGAGACCCAGTACTTC
CDR3: CASSLRREKETQYF
D: TRBD2
size: NA
V: TRBV27
J: TRBJ2-5

DNA: TGTGCCAGCCAACCTCTAGGGAACACTGAAGCTTTCTTT
CDR3: CASQPLGNTEAFF
D: NA
size: NA
V: TRBV27
J: TRBJ1-1

DNA: TGTGCCAGCAGCTGGAGGGCCGACCATAGGCAGACCTACGAGCAGTACTTC
CDR3: CASSWRADHRQTYEQYF
D: NA
size: NA
V: TRBV7-8
J: TRBJ2-7

DNA: TGTGCCAGCTCACCGACAGGGGGTGAAAAACTGTTTTTT
CDR3: CASSPTGGEKLFF
D: TRBD1
size: few
V: TRBV18
J: TRBJ1-4

DNA: TGTGCCAGCAGTAAGGGCAACGGGACTAGCGGGAGGACCCGACAACGAGAGACCCAGTACTTC
CDR3: CASSKGNGTSGRTRQRETQYF
D: TRBD2
size: NA
V: TRBV28
J: TRBJ2-5

DNA: TGTGCCAGCAGTTACTCAGGACTAGGGGGCAATGAGCAGTTCTTC
CDR3: CASSYSGLGGNEQFF
D: NA
size: NA
V: TRBV6-5
J: TRBJ2-1

DNA: TGTGCCATCAGTGAGTCGACCAGCGGGGCTAGCACAGATACGCAGTATTTT
CDR3: CAISESTSGASTDTQYF
D: TRBD2
size: NA
V: TRBV10-3
J: TRBJ2-3

DNA: TGTGCCAGCAGCCCATCCACCCCCCGGACAGGGTGGCACGAGCAGTACTTC
CDR3: CASSPSTPRTGWHEQYF
D: TRBD1
size: once
V: TRBV11-3
J: TRBJ2-7

DNA: TGTGCCAGCAGTGATAGAAGCGACCATGAGCAGTTCTTC
CDR3: CASSDRSDHEQFF
D: NA
size: NA
V: TRBV2
J: TRBJ2-1

DNA: TGTGCCAGTAGCCCTAGCGGGACCTACGAGCAGTACTTC
CDR3: CASSPSGTYEQYF
D: TRBD2
size: few
V: TRBV19
J: TRBJ2-7

DNA: TGTGCCAGCAGCACCAGCCCACAGGGAGCTAACTATGGCTACACCTTC
CDR3: CASSTSPQGANYGYTF
D: NA
size: NA
V: TRBV11-2
J: TRBJ1-2

DNA: TGTGCCATCAGTGATAGTCCAACCTTCTACGAGCAGTACTTC
CDR3: CAISDSPTFYEQYF
D: NA
size: few
V: TRBV10-3
J: TRBJ2-7

DNA: TGTGCCAGCAGCTTGAGAGTGCCTTGGGGCTACACCTTC
CDR3: CASSLRVPWGYTF
D: NA
size: NA
V: TRBV5-6
J: TRBJ1-2

DNA: TGTGCCAGCAGCCAAGGGATTAAGGACAGGGGGCCCTACGAGCAGTACTTC
CDR3: CASSQGIKDRGPYEQYF
D: TRBD1
size: NA
V: TRBV14
J: TRBJ2-7

DNA: TGTGCCAGCAGGGAGGGACTAGCGGGAGATTGGAATGAGCAGTTCTTC
CDR3: CASREGLAGDWNEQFF
D: TRBD2
size: few
V: TRBV2
J: TRBJ2-1

DNA: TGTGCTAGTGGTTTGGCACCTAGCGGGAACTCCTACGAGCAGTACTTC
CDR3: CASGLAPSGNSYEQYF
D: TRBD2
size: NA
V: TRBV12-5
J: TRBJ2-7

DNA: TGTGCCAGCAGCCGAAATGGGAGGATTCCAGAGACCCAGTACTTC
CDR3: CASSRNGRIPETQYF
D: NA
size: NA
V: TRBV5-6
J: TRBJ2-5

DNA: TGTGCCACCAGCAGCCCCTTTGGAGGTTTGGCCCCCTCTGGGGCCAACGTCCTGACTTTC
CDR3: CATSSPFGGLAPSGANVLTF
D: NA
size: NA
V: TRBV15
J: TRBJ2-6

DNA: TGTGCCAGCAGTGACGAGGGACTAGCGGGAGAAGAGGACACAGATACGCAGTATTTT
CDR3: CASSDEGLAGEEDTDTQYF
D: TRBD2
size: once
V: TRBV2
J: TRBJ2-3

DNA: TGTGCCAGCGGCTGGGGGACTAGCGGGAGGCCCTACGAGCAGTACTTC
CDR3: CASGWGTSGRPYEQYF
D: TRBD2
size: NA
V: TRBV27
J: TRBJ2-7

DNA: TGTGCCAGCAGTTCCGTCTGCAATGAGCAGTTCTTC
CDR3: CASSSVCNEQFF
D: NA
size: NA
V: TRBV28
J: TRBJ2-1

DNA: TGTGCCACCGGAGCTTTTTTAGCCGGGGAGCTGTTTTTT
CDR3: CATGAFLAGELFF
D: NA
size: NA
V: TRBV2
J: TRBJ2-2

DNA: TGTGCCACCAGCAGACCCCCATACAGGGTAGGCGGCTACACCTTC
CDR3: CATSRPPYRVGGYTF
D: NA
size: NA
V: TRBV15
J: TRBJ1-2

DNA: TGTGCCAGCAGTGAGTCCCAGGGGGGCTATGGAAACACTGAAGCTTTCTTT
CDR3: CASSESQGGYGNTEAFF
D: TRBD1
size: NA
V: TRBV6-1
J: TRBJ1-1

DNA: TGTGCCAGCAGTTACTCCCGGCTCAGGGGGCCGTATGGCTACACCTTC
CDR3: CASSYSRLRGPYGYTF
D: TRBD1
size: NA
V: TRBV6-5
J: TRBJ1-2

DNA: TGTGCCAGCTCACCGTCGGCTAGCGGCACAGATACGCAGTATTTT
CDR3: CASSPSASGTDTQYF
D: NA
size: NA
V: TRBV18
J: TRBJ2-3